These T cell receptor beta chains were read from a single sample in a study of cytomegalovirus exposure and HLA in healthy donors. Sequenced by immunoSEQ multiplex PCR; TCRdb stores in-frame clones only, minus some. Its table lists about 75,000 clones. The sequencing input was PBMCs. These receptors were obtained from a man aged 40-49 years in good health and CMV-seronegative. Both conserved end residues are trimmed from each CDR3.

j_call | v_call | cdr3_length | cdr3_aa
TRBJ1-2 | TRBV4-2 | 16 | ASSQERDRGAIRHGYT
TRBJ1-4 | TRBV10-2 | 10 | ASSLSGGKLF
TRBJ1-1 | TRBV30 | 11 | AWSRGARTEAF
TRBJ1-5 | TRBV6-1 | 15 | ASSGPPGQVINQPQH
TRBJ2-1 | TRBV11-2 | 13 | ASSLEGDSFNEQF
TRBJ2-5 | TRBV4-1 | 11 | ASSQDGGETQY
TRBJ1-1 | TRBV11-2 | 11 | ASIEGGDTEAF
TRBJ2-3 | TRBV19 | 12 | ASSIDQSPDTQY
TRBJ1-5 | TRBV5-1 | 10 | ASSVSNQPQH
TRBJ2-7 | TRBV11-2 | 16 | ASSSMGTSGGRAYEQY
TRBJ2-1 | TRBV7-7 | 16 | ASSPRGARLGTTNEQF
TRBJ2-5 | TRBV6-1 | 13 | ASSAPGFVQETQY
TRBJ2-7 | TRBV5-1 | 14 | ASSLVPAGGTYEQY
TRBJ2-1 | TRBV10-2 | 12 | ASNLAGGYNEQF
TRBJ1-5 | TRBV18 | 11 | ASSQGDNQPQH
TRBJ1-6 | TRBV7-6 | 16 | ASSLAGPGQAYNSPLH
TRBJ2-4 | TRBV6-5 | 12 | ASRRGQEGNIQY
TRBJ2-7 | TRBV19 | 17 | ASSIDHASGGRLSYEQY
TRBJ2-7 | TRBV15 | 12 | ATSREKGGYEQY
TRBJ1-6 | TRBV14 | 15 | ASSQAVGQAYNSPLH
TRBJ2-5 | TRBV5-1 | 11 | ASSTDSGETQY
TRBJ2-7 | TRBV10-3 | 13 | AISESRDSYYEQY
TRBJ2-1 | TRBV6-1 | 10 | ASRANDNEQF
TRBJ2-3 | TRBV5-1 | 9 | ASRVADTQY
TRBJ1-4 | TRBV27 | 13 | ASSLPGTGVEKLF
TRBJ2-6 | TRBV6-1 | 17 | ASSDPFRTASSGANVLT